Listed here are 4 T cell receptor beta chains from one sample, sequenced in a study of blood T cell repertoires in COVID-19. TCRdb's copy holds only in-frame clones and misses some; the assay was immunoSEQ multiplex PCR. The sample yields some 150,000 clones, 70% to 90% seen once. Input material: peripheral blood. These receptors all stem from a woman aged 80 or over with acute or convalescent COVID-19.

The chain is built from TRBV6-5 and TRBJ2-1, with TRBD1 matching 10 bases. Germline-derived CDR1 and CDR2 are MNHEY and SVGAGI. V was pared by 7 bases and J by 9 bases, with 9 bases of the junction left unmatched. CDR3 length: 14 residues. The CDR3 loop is CASKGTGVKGEQFF. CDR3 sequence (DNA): TGTGCCAGCAAAGGGACAGGGGTAAAGGGTGAGCAGTTCTTC.

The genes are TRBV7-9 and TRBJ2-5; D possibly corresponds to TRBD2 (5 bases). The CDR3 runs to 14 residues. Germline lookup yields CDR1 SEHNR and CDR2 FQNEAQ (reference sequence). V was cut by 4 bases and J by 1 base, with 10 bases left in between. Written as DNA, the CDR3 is TGTGCCAGCAGCTCATACCGGGGCCAAGAGACCCAGTACTTC. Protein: CASSSYRGQETQYF.

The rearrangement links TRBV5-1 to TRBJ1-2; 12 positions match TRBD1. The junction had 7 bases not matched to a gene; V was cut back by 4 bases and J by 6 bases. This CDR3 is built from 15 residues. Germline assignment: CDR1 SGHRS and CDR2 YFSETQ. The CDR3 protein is CASSSTGTGGNGYTF. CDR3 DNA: TGCGCCAGCAGCAGCACCGGGACAGGGGGCAATGGCTACACCTTC.

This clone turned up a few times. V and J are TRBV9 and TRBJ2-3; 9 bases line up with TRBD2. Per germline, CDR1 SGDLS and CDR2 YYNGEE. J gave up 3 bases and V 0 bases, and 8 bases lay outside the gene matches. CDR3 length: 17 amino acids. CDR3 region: CASSVATASGATDTQYF. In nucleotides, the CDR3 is TGTGCCAGCAGCGTAGCTACGGCTAGCGGGGCGACAGATACGCAGTATTTT.